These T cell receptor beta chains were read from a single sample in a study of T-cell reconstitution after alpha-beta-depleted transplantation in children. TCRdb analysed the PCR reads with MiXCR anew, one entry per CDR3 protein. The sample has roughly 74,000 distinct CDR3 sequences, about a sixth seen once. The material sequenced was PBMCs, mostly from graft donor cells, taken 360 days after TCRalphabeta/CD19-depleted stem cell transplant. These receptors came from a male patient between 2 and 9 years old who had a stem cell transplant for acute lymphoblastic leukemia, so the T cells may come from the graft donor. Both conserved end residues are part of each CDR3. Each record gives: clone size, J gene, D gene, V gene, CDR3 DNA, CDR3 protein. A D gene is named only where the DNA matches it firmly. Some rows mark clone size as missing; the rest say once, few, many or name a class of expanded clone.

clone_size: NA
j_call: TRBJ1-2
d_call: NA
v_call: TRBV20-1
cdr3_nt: TGCAGTGCTAGTAAAACAAACTATGGCTACACCTTC
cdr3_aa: CSASKTNYGYTF

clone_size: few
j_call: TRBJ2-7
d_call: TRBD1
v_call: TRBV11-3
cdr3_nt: TGTGCCAGCAGCCCGTACCGGGACAGGAACTACGAGCAGTACTTC
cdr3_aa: CASSPYRDRNYEQYF

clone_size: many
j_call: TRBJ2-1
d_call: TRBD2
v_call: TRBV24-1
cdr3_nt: TGTGCCACCAGTGATCCCCAGGGGACTAGCGGGAACCTTTTGGATGAGCAGTTCTTC
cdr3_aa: CATSDPQGTSGNLLDEQFF

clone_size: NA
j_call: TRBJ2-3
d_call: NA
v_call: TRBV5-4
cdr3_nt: TGTGCCAGCAGCAAGAGCCTAGCCACAGATACGCAGTATTTT
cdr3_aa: CASSKSLATDTQYF

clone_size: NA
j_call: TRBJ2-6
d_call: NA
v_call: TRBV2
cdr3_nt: TGTGCCAGCAGTGAGGCAGTTCCTGGGGCCAACGTCCTGACTTTC
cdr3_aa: CASSEAVPGANVLTF

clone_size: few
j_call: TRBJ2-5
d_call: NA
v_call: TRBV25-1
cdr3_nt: TGTGCCAGCAGTGAATATAACATTGATACCCAGTACTTC
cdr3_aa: CASSEYNIDTQYF

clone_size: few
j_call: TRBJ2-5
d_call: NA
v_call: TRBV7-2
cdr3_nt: TGTGCCAGCAGCTCCCCGCGGGGCAGAGAAGAGACCCAGTACTTC
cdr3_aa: CASSSPRGREETQYF

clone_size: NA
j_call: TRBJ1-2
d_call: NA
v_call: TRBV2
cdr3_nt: TGTGCCAGCAGTCGGAGGTCGGAGGGGACGGTCTTC
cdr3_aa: CASSRRSEGTVF

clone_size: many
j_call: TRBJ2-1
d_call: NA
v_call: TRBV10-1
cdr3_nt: TGCGCCAGCAGTGAGTCGTCGGGGGTCTCCTACAATGAGCAGTTCTTC
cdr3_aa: CASSESSGVSYNEQFF

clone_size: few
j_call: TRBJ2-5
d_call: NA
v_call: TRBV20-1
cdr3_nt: TGCAGTGCTAGAGTCCACAGGGTGAAGGAGACCCAGTACTTC
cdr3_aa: CSARVHRVKETQYF

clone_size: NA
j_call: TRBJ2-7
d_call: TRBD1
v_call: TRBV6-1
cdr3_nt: TGTGCCAGCAGGGGGACAGGCTTCGCCTACGAGCAGTACTTC
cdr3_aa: CASRGTGFAYEQYF

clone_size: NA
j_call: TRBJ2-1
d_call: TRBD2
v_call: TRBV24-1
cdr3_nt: TGTGCCACCAGTGATGGTGGGACTAGCGTAGACAATGAGCAGTTCTTC
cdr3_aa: CATSDGGTSVDNEQFF

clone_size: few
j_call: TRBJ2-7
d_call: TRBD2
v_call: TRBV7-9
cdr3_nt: TGTGCCAGCAGCTTTTCTAGCGGGCGACACTACGAGCAGTACTTC
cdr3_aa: CASSFSSGRHYEQYF

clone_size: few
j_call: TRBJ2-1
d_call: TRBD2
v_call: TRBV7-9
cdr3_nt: TGTGCCAGCAGCTCTACTAGCGTCCAAAACTACAATGAGCAGTTCTTC
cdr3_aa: CASSSTSVQNYNEQFF

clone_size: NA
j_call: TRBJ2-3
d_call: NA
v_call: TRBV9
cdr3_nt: TGTGCCAGCAGCGTAATAACAGATACGCAGTATTTT
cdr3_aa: CASSVITDTQYF

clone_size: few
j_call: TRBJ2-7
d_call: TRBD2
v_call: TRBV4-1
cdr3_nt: TGCGCCAGCAGCCAAGAGGAGCGGGGAACCTACGAGCAGTACTTC
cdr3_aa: CASSQEERGTYEQYF

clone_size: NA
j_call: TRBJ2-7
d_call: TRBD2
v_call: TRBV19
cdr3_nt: TGTGCCAGTAGTATCGGACTAGCGGGAGATACGTCCTACGAGCAGTACTTC
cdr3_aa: CASSIGLAGDTSYEQYF

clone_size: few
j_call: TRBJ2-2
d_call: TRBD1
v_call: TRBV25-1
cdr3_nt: TGTGCCAGCAGTGAATATCCGGGACAGGGTTCGTCCAGGGAGCTGTTTTTT
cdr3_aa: CASSEYPGQGSSRELFF

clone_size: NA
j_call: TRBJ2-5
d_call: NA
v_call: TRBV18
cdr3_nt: TGTGCCAGCTCACTCACCGGGACCAGAGAGACCCAGTACTTC
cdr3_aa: CASSLTGTRETQYF

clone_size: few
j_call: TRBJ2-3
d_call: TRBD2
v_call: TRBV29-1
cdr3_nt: TGCAGCGGCCAAGGTCTAGCGGGGTACACAGATACGCAGTATTTT
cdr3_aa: CSGQGLAGYTDTQYF

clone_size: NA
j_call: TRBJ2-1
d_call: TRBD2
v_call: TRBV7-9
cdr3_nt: TGTGCCAGCAGCCGAAACCCGGGACTAGGCCGGCCACTAGAGCAGTTCTTC
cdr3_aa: CASSRNPGLGRPLEQFF

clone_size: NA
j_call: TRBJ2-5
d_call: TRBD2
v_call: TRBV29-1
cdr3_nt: TGCAGCGTTGAGCGGAGACTAGCGGGAGTTCGAGAGACCCAGTACTTC
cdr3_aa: CSVERRLAGVRETQYF

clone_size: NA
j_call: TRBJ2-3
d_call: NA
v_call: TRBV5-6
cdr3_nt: TGTGCCAGCAGCCTTACTAGTAGCACAGATACGCAGTATTTT
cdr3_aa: CASSLTSSTDTQYF

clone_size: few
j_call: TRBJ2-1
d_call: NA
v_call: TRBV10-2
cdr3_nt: TGCGCCAGCACGGACTACAATGAGCAGTTCTTC
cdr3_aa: CASTDYNEQFF

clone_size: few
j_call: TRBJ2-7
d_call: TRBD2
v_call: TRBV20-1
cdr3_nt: TGCAGTGCACTTGGGACTAGCGGATACGAGCAGTACTTC
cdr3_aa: CSALGTSGYEQYF

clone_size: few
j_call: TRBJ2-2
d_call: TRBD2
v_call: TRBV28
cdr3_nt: TGTGCCAGCAGTTTCCCCCTACTAGCGGGAGGAAGCACCGGGGAGCTGTTTTTT
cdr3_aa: CASSFPLLAGGSTGELFF

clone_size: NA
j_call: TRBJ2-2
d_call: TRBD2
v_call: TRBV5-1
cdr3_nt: TGCGCCAGCAAAACGAGCGGGAGGGCCGGGGAGCTGTTTTTT
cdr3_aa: CASKTSGRAGELFF

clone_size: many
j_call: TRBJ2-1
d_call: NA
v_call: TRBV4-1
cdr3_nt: TGCGCCAGCAGCCCCCTACTCCTTAGCGGCCTGTACAATGAGCAGTTCTTC
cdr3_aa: CASSPLLLSGLYNEQFF

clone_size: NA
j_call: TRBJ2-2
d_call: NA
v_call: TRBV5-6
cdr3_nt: TGTGCCAGCAGCTTGGTTATCAGTAGAAACACCGGGGAGCTGTTTTTT
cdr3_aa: CASSLVISRNTGELFF

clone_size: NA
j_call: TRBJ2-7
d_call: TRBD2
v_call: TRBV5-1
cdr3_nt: TGCGCCAGCAGCAGGACTAGCGGCCTCGAGCAGTACTTC
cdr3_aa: CASSRTSGLEQYF

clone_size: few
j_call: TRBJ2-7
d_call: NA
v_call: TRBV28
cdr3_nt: TGTGCCAGCAGTTTTCCACTATTGGACCCCAGATACGAGCAGTACTTC
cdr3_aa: CASSFPLLDPRYEQYF

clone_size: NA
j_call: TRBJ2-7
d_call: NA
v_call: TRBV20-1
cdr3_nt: TGCAGTGCTAGAGATTACCAGGGGGGTGACGAGCAGTACTTC
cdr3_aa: CSARDYQGGDEQYF

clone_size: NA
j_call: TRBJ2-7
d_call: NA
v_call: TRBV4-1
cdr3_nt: TGCGCCAGCAGCCAGACCCCGGGACAAAGTAGGTACGAGCAGTACTTC
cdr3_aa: CASSQTPGQSRYEQYF